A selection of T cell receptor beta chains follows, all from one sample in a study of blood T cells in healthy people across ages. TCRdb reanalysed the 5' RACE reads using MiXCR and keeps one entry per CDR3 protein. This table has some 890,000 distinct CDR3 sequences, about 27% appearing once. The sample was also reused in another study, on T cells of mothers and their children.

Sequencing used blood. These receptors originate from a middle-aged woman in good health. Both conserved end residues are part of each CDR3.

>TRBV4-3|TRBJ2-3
CASSLTPQRGQTDTQYF
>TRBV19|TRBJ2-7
CASSIGQGNGYEQYF
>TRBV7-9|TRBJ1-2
CASSLTRFGENYGYTF
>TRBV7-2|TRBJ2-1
CASSLGVLYNEQFF
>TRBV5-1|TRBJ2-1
CASSSSPPAGTNEQFF
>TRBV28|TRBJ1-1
CASSLSNPGTFITSF
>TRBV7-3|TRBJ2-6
CASSFDTGMGANVLTF
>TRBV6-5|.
CASGGQGVSYEQYF
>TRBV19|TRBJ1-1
CASSLDGWTEAFF
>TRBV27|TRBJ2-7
CASSHGISYEQYF
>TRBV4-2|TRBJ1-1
CASSQEGPPMNTEAFF
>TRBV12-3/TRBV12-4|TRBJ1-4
CASRPAGGRSDEKLFF
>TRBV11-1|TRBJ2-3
CASSPASVVTDTQYF
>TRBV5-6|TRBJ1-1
CASLKGLEAFF
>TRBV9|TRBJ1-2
CASSVATASYGYTF
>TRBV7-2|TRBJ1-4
CASSLTGQGQEKLFF
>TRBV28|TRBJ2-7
CASSLDGDGQYF
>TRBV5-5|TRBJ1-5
CAGSLRGDQPQHF
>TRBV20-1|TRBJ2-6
CSARDPGGANVLTF
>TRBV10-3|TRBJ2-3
CAIREGGEDTQYF
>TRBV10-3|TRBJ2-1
CAISGQQGHNEQFF
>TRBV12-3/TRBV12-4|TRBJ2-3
CASRARDREADTQYF
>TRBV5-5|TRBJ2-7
CASSSRTGWDEQYF
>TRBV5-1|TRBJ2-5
CASSPGGGTEETQYF
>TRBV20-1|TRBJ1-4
CSAREEGVSEKLFF
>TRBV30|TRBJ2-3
CAWSLSRTSRSTDTQYF
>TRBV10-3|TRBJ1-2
CAIRTGGAANYGYTF
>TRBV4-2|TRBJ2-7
CASSQGLAGDSYEQYF
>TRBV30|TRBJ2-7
CAWRAPGTYYEQYF
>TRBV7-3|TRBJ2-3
CASKGGAVTDTQYF
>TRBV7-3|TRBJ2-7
CASSSGTSGDEQYF
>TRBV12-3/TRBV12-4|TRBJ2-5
CASSARRGVSQETQYF
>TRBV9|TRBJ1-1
CASSVETGGEAFF
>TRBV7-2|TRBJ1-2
CASSPPTGNYGYTF
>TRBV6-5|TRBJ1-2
CASSPRRGGYTF
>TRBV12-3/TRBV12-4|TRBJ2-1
CASSLARYEQFF
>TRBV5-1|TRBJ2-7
CASSLEQGTTYEQYF
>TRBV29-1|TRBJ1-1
CSVGLRGRGTEAFF
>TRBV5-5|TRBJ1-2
CASSLLFEQGDANYGYTF
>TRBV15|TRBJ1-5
CATRPLDKAGGRSQPQHF
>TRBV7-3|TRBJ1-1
CASSHRTGVNTEAFF
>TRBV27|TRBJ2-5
CASSLAARTVETQYF
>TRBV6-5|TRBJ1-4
CASSYSNRATNEKLFF
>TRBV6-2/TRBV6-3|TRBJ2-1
CASSWDSSYNEQFF
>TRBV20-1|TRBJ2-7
CSALDRSYEQYF
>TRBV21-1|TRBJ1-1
CASSKDSVNTEAFF
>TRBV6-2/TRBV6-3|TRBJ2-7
CASRSPGQGSYEQYF
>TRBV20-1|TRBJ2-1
CSAAYEQFF